The 18 T cell receptor beta chains below all came from one sample that was sequenced in a study of T cell changes during pregnancy in multiple sclerosis. Produced via immunoSEQ multiplex PCR; TCRdb's table is partial and in-frame only. The sample includes tens of thousands of clones, over 80% of them seen just once. Sequencing used CD4+ T cells from peripheral blood mononuclear cells, obtained in the first trimester of pregnancy. The receptors were sampled from a female donor with multiple sclerosis, enrolled in a pregnancy study.

This clone was seen once. The gene calls are TRBV6-5 and TRBJ1-5, with 11 bases identical to TRBD1. Trimming took 6 bases from V and 6 from J; bases not matched to a gene: 7. The CDR3 is 15 amino acids. CDR1 and CDR2 (germline): MNHEY, SVGAGI. CDR3 DNA sequence: TGTGCCAGCAGACGCGGACAGGGGGCCGGTCAGCCCCAGCATTTT. This sequence encodes CASRRGQGAGQPQHF.

The J gene is TRBJ2-5, the V gene TRBV6-1; 7 positions agree with TRBD2. V lost 4 bases, J lost 4 bases, and 12 bases stayed unmatched. The CDR3 runs 16 residues. CDR1 and CDR2 from the germline V gene are MNHNS and SASEGT. The CDR3 DNA reads TGTGCCAGCAGTGTTTTCGGACGGACGGGGGGAGAGACCCAGTACTTC. This gives the protein CASSVFGRTGGETQYF.

This rearrangement joins TRBV2 to TRBJ1-5, with a tentative D call TRBD1 (6 bases). Germline V gene data show CDR1 as SNHLY and CDR2 as FYNNEI. The CDR3 is 14 amino acids. Trimming took 5 bases from V and 7 from J, leaving 15 bases between them. The DNA of the CDR3 is TGTGCCAGCAGTCCCCAGGGGCTTGGCCAGCCCCAGCATTTT. Translation gives CASSPQGLGQPQHF.

This chain uses TRBV19 with TRBJ2-7, with D possibly matching TRBD1 (6 bases). The CDR3 length is 16 residues. The V end lost 6 bases, the J end lost 0 bases, and 18 bases lay between the germline ends. From germline, CDR1 is LNHDA and CDR2 SQIVND (reference sequence). CDR3 in DNA: TGTGCCAGTAGCGTGGGACACCATTTGACCTCCTACGAGCAGTACTTC. It yields the protein CASSVGHHLTSYEQYF. Full variable domain (outside the CDR3, taken from reference TRBV19 and TRBJ2-7): DGGITQSPKYLFRKEGQNVTLSCEQNLNHDAMYWYRQDPGQGLRLIYYSQIVNDFQKGDIAEGYSVSREKKESFPLTVTSAQKNPTAFYLCASSVGHHLTSYEQYFGPGTRLTVT.

The V gene is TRBV28, the J gene TRBJ1-2; D not certain. The CDR3 contains 13 residues. CDR1 MDHEN and CDR2 SYDVKM come from the germline V gene. Trimming cost V 6 bases and J 2 bases, with 10 bases left between them. The CDR3 coding sequence is TGTGCCAGCAGGCGGGAGGGCAACTATGGCTACACCTTC. It specifies CASRREGNYGYTF.

The table lists this clone with a few counts. V and J are TRBV18 and TRBJ1-6; D gene unclear. The germline V gene encodes CDR1 KGHSH and CDR2 LQKENI. This CDR3 has 15 residues. Trimming cost V 1 base and J 9 bases, with 13 bases left between them. This CDR3 is CASSPLESEGSPLHF. In DNA form, the CDR3 reads TGTGCCAGCTCACCACTGGAATCCGAGGGTTCACCCCTCCACTTT.

The V and J genes are TRBV9 and TRBJ2-5, with a tentative D call TRBD1 (6 bases). Trimming took off 3 bases at V and 5 bases at J, with 17 bases between the two ends. CDR1 is SGDLS, CDR2 YYNGEE, per germline. There are 15 residues in the CDR3. This CDR3 reads CASSEAPTGWETQYF. The CDR3 nucleotides are TGTGCCAGCAGCGAAGCGCCTACAGGGTGGGAGACCCAGTACTTC.

The CDR3 spells CASISTGSAFAIDTQYF. CDR3 nucleotide sequence: TGCGCCAGCATTTCCACAGGGAGTGCATTCGCGATAGATACGCAGTATTTT. The chain is built from TRBV10-1 and TRBJ2-3; possible D gene TRBD1, 6 bases. With 7 bases removed from V and 5 bases from J, the gap between germline ends came to 25 bases. CDR3 length: 17 residues. Germline V gene sequence: CDR1 WNHNN, CDR2 SYGVQD (reference sequence).

V and J are TRBV4-1 and TRBJ2-1, with D possibly matching TRBD1 (5 bases). The germline V gene has CDR1 MGHRA and CDR2 YSYEKL. CDR3 length: 17 residues. The V end lost 0 bases, the J end lost 2 bases, and 14 bases lay between the germline ends. CDR3 amino acids: CASSQDGQGRPYNEQFF. The CDR3 bases are TGCGCCAGCAGCCAAGATGGGCAGGGAAGACCCTACAATGAGCAGTTCTTC.

The chain carries TRBV19 and TRBJ2-2, with D possibly being TRBD1 (6 bases). The CDR3 has 13 residues. CDR1 and CDR2 from the germline V gene are LNHDA and SQIVND (reference sequence). Trimming left V 5 bases short and J 11 bases short, with 15 bases between. The CDR3 sequence: CASSPEDRLELFF. CDR3 in DNA: TGTGCCAGTAGTCCCGAAGACAGGTTAGAGCTGTTTTTT.

V is TRBV15 and J is TRBJ2-1; 8 nucleotides align to TRBD2. V gave up 5 bases and J gave up 4 bases; unmatched junction bases: 10. CDR1 and CDR2 from the germline V gene are LNHNV and YYDKDF (reference sequence). This CDR3 comprises 16 residues. CDR3 sequence (DNA): TGTGCCACCAGCGGGGGCGGAGCGGGAGCTTACAATGAGCAGTTCTTC. Protein sequence: CATSGGGAGAYNEQFF.

The rearrangement uses TRBV5-1 and TRBJ2-2; perhaps TRBD1 as D (6 bases). The CDR3 loop spans 15 amino acids. Germline CDR1 SGHRS, CDR2 YFSETQ. V gave up 4 bases and J gave up 4 bases, with 14 bases separating them. CDR3 sequence (DNA): TGCGCCAGCAGCCGACAGGCTAGCAGCACCGGGGAGCTGTTTTTT. This sequence encodes CASSRQASSTGELFF.

V usage is TRBV6-6 and J usage is TRBJ1-5, with unresolved D. This CDR3 has 12 residues. Germline lookup yields CDR1 MNHNY and CDR2 SVGAGI (reference sequence). V was clipped by 2 bases and J by 6 bases, with 5 bases between them. CDR3 DNA sequence: TGTGCCAGCAGTTACGAGGGTCAGCCCCAGCATTTT. It encodes CASSYEGQPQHF.

J is TRBJ2-1 and V is TRBV19; 8 bases map to TRBD2. The CDR3 loop spans 17 amino acids. V dropped 5 bases and J dropped 9; count of bases not matched to a gene: 18. CDR1 LNHDA and CDR2 SQIVND come from the germline V gene (reference sequence). The CDR3 spells CASSLGSLAGGYGEQFF. The DNA of the CDR3 is TGTGCCAGTAGTCTTGGTTCCCTAGCGGGCGGTTATGGTGAGCAGTTCTTC.

The genes are TRBV6-1 and TRBJ1-5, with a weak D call TRBD1 (5 bases). CDR1 and CDR2 from the germline V gene are MNHNS and SASEGT. Trimming removed 4 bases from V and 3 bases from J, with 13 bases in between. The CDR3 covers 15 residues. CDR3 in amino acids: CASSVGVTDNQPQHF. CDR3 sequence (DNA): TGTGCCAGCAGTGTTGGAGTGACAGACAATCAGCCCCAGCATTTT.

This clone was seen just once. The chain has TRBV7-6 and TRBJ1-4; TRBD1 aligns across 8 bases. The V gene end was trimmed by 3 bases and the J gene end by 2 bases; junction bases not matched to a gene: 5. There are 16 residues in the CDR3. CDR1 is SGHVS and CDR2 is FNYEAQ in the germline V gene. CDR3 DNA: TGTGCCAGCAGCTTGGACAGGGCTGCGACTAATGAAAAACTGTTTTTT. It is translated as CASSLDRAATNEKLFF.

This sequence joins TRBV7-9 and TRBJ2-2, with 9 bases matching TRBD2. Germline CDR1 and CDR2: SEHNR and FQNEAQ (reference sequence). This CDR3 is 15 amino acids long. J lost 2 bases, V lost 6 bases, and 4 bases had no gene match. The CDR3 here is CASSRTSANTGELFF. As DNA, the CDR3 is TGTGCCAGCAGTAGGACTAGCGCAAACACCGGGGAGCTGTTTTTT.

This clone appeared once. The chain has TRBV7-2 and TRBJ2-3; possibly TRBD2 for D (7 bases). Trimming left V 0 bases short and J 4 bases short, with 14 bases between. Germline V lookup: CDR1 SGHTA, CDR2 FQGNSA. The CDR3 is 16 residues long. This CDR3 is CASSLATGRGADTQYF. CDR3 nucleotides: TGTGCCAGCAGCTTAGCGACTGGGAGGGGGGCAGATACGCAGTATTTT.